This passage covers 7 T cell receptor beta chains from one sample sequenced in a study of shared clonotypes between healthy human individuals. Method: immunoSEQ multiplex PCR; TCRdb's copy keeps in-frame clones and lacks some. The table lists approximately 530,000 clones, about 96% of them singletons. Sequenced input: naive CD4+ T cells sorted from blood. Subset noted: CD45RA+ positively selected. The receptors derive from a woman aged 25 to 45 in good health.

Only one count was recorded for this clone. The chain couples TRBV1 to TRBJ1-2. TRBV1 is annotated as a pseudogene. The CDR3 has 14 residues. The CDR3 sequence: CTSRKPGGLDGYTF. CDR3 coding DNA: TGCACCAGCAGAAAGCCGGGGGGGCTCGATGGCTACACCTTC.

The chain carries TRBV5-1 and TRBJ2-3; 9 bases fit TRBD1. The CDR3 length is 15 residues. Germline lookup yields CDR1 SGHRS and CDR2 YFSETQ. V shed 2 bases and J 5 bases; nucleotides not matched to a gene: 6. CDR3 in DNA: TGCGCCAGCAGCTTTAAACAGGGGGCTGGAGATACGCAGTATTTT. It translates to CASSFKQGAGDTQYF. Variable domain in full (rest from reference TRBV5-1 and TRBJ2-3): KAGVTQTPRYLIKTRGQQVTLSCSPISGHRSVSWYQQTPGQGLQFLFEYFSETQRNKGNFPGRFSGRQFSNSRSEMNVSTLELGDSALYLCASSFKQGAGDTQYFGPGTRLTVL.

Written as DNA, the CDR3 is TGTGCCAGTAGTATCGAGCTAGGATTTACCGGGGAGCTGTTTTTT. Protein product: CASSIELGFTGELFF. J is TRBJ2-2 and V is TRBV19; D is undetermined. The CDR3 spans 15 residues. Trimming left V 3 bases short and J 5 bases short, with 13 bases between. Germline V gives CDR1 LNHDA, CDR2 SQIVND (reference sequence).

This clone has just a few counts. CDR3 sequence (DNA): TGTGCCAGCATCTCGACCGGGACAGGGCACACCGGGGAGCTGTTTTTT. Protein: CASISTGTGHTGELFF. The chain carries TRBV7-2 and TRBJ2-2; 9 bases align to TRBD1. The CDR3 spans 16 residues. The V segment lost 7 bases and the J segment 3 bases; nucleotides outside the gene matches: 9. CDR1 SGHTA and CDR2 FQGNSA come from the germline V gene.

The V and J genes are TRBV2 and TRBJ2-2, with TRBD1 identical over 7 bases. Germline lookup yields CDR1 SNHLY and CDR2 FYNNEI. Trimming at V came to 4 bases and at J to 0 bases, leaving 5 bases not matched to a gene. This CDR3 is built from 16 residues. For the CDR3, the DNA is TGTGCCAGCAGTGGTCGGCAGGGGGCGAACACCGGGGAGCTGTTTTTT. This sequence encodes CASSGRQGANTGELFF.

This clone was detected once. The J gene is TRBJ2-7, the V gene TRBV5-4; 7 bases match TRBD1. J lost 5 bases, V lost 4 bases, and 9 bases had no gene match. Germline loops: CDR1 SGHNT, CDR2 YYREEE (reference sequence). The CDR3 runs to 14 residues. DNA for the CDR3: TGTGCCAGCAGCCCAAATGACAGGGACCACGAGCAGTACTTC. Translation gives CASSPNDRDHEQYF.

V usage is TRBV19 and J usage is TRBJ1-2, with D hard to call. Germline V gives CDR1 LNHDA, CDR2 SQIVND (reference sequence). Deletions cut 3 bases from V and 6 bases from J, with 14 bases between. The CDR3 has 14 amino acids. CDR3 sequence: CASSMGWADDGYTF. As DNA, the CDR3 is TGTGCCAGTAGTATGGGGTGGGCAGATGATGGCTACACCTTC.